What follows are 14 T cell receptor beta chains derived from one specimen sequenced in a study of blood T cell repertoires in COVID-19. Here immunoSEQ multiplex PCR was the method, and the copy in TCRdb shows in-frame clones only, minus some. Of over 90,000 clones in the sample, 81% were seen once. Material for sequencing was peripheral blood. These receptors were obtained from a man older than 75 with COVID-19, enrolled during active disease.

This clone has more than one count but fewer than ten. This chain joins TRBV2 and TRBJ2-7, with D perhaps matching TRBD1 (6 bases). Trimming removed 0 bases from V and 2 bases from J, with 17 bases in between. Per germline, CDR1 SNHLY and CDR2 FYNNEI. The CDR3 is 17 residues long. CDR3 sequence reads: CASSEAGGQQPTYEQYF. Written as DNA, the CDR3 is TGTGCCAGCAGTGAAGCAGGCGGACAGCAACCAACCTACGAGCAGTACTTC.

This clone was seen repeatedly, ten times or more. This chain joins TRBV19 and TRBJ1-5, with unresolved D. Germline-derived CDR1 and CDR2 are LNHDA and SQIVND (reference sequence). Trimming pared 1 base from V and 1 base from J, leaving 8 bases between. The CDR3 consists of 15 residues. The DNA of the CDR3 is TGTGCCAGTAGTATAGTTTCAGGCAGCAATCAGCCCCAGCATTTT. Protein product: CASSIVSGSNQPQHF.

This chain joins TRBV24-1 and TRBJ2-1; D remains unclear. This CDR3 has 13 residues. V was cut by 2 bases and J by 7 bases, with 8 bases left in between. The V gene's germline CDR1 is KGHDR and CDR2 SFDVKD. The CDR3 DNA is TGTGCCACCAGTGATTCGAGGTGGAATGAGCAGTTCTTC. Amino acids: CATSDSRWNEQFF.

CDR3 sequence (DNA): TGTGCCAGCAGCGTAGATGTGTCGGGAAACACCATATATTTT. Its translation is CASSVDVSGNTIYF. The J gene is TRBJ1-3, the V gene TRBV9; D gene unclear. The V end lost 0 bases, the J end lost 4 bases, and 8 bases lay between the germline ends. This CDR3 is built from 14 residues. Germline CDR1 SGDLS, CDR2 YYNGEE.

V usage is TRBV9 and J usage is TRBJ1-1; 8 bases match TRBD1. CDR3 length: 13 amino acids. The germline V gene has CDR1 SGDLS and CDR2 YYNGEE. V gave up 3 bases and J gave up 3 bases; unmatched junction bases: 1. The CDR3 sequence is CASSGTGYTEAFF. The DNA of the CDR3 is TGTGCCAGCAGCGGGACAGGGTACACTGAAGCTTTCTTT. Full variable domain (remainder filled in from reference TRBV9 and TRBJ1-1): DSGVTQTPKHLITATGQRVTLRCSPRSGDLSVYWYQQSLDQGLQFLIQYYNGEERAKGNILERFSAQQFPDLHSELNLSSLELGDSALYFCASSGTGYTEAFFGQGTRLTVV.

The chain recombines TRBV6-6 with TRBJ1-2; D possibly corresponds to TRBD1 (5 bases). This CDR3 is 12 amino acids long. Germline CDR1 MNHNY, CDR2 SVGAGI (reference sequence). The V end was cut by 5 bases, the J end by 8 bases, with 12 bases between. The CDR3 DNA reads TGTGCCAGCAGTGGAGGGGCCGGGGGCTACACCTTC. Residues: CASSGGAGGYTF.

The chain has TRBV5-6 and TRBJ2-2, with TRBD1 matching over 9 bases. Germline V gene sequence: CDR1 SGHDT, CDR2 YYEEEE. After removal of 0 bases from V and 5 bases from J, the junction contained 5 bases not matched to a gene. This CDR3 spans 16 amino acids. The CDR3 region has the DNA TGTGCCAGCAGCTTGGACAGGGGGCGCTATACCGGGGAGCTGTTTTTT. The encoded protein is CASSLDRGRYTGELFF.

The V call is TRBV3-1 (or the pseudogene TRBV3-2), the J call TRBJ1-6, with 8 bases that match TRBD1. J lost 13 bases, V lost 4 bases, and 15 bases had no gene match. This CDR3 is 16 amino acids long. Germline V CDR1 and CDR2: LGHDT, YNNKEL (reference sequence). CDR3 nucleotide sequence: TGTGCCAGCAGCCGAACCCCGGGACAGGTTATATTCCCCCTCCACTTT. Translated: CASSRTPGQVIFPLHF.

The chain carries TRBV19 and TRBJ1-6, with D uncertain. V lost 1 base and J 14 bases, leaving 9 bases between the germline ends. Germline V lookup: CDR1 LNHDA, CDR2 SQIVND (reference sequence). This CDR3 has 12 amino acids. DNA for the CDR3: TGTGCCAGTAGTATAGGCCAGCGTACCCTCCACTTT. It is translated as CASSIGQRTLHF.

V and J are TRBV7-8 and TRBJ2-7; 7 bases map to TRBD1. With V trimmed by 5 bases and J by 0 bases, 7 bases remained unmatched. The CDR3 is 15 residues long. CDR1 SGHVS and CDR2 FQNEAQ come from the germline V gene. This CDR3 reads CASSPRQGNSYEQYF. The DNA of the CDR3 is TGTGCCAGCAGCCCGAGACAGGGTAACTCCTACGAGCAGTACTTC. The entire variable domain, with the rest obtained from reference TRBV7-8 and TRBJ2-7, is as follows: GAGVSQSPRYKVAKRGQDVALRCDPISGHVSLFWYQQALGQGPEFLTYFQNEAQLDKSGLPSDRFFAERPEGSVSTLKIQRTQQEDSAVYLCASSPRQGNSYEQYFGPGTRLTVT.

V is TRBV2 and J is TRBJ1-5; TRBD1 agrees at 7 bases. Germline V gene lookup returns CDR1 SNHLY and CDR2 FYNNEI. J gave up 8 bases and V 4 bases, and 11 bases lay outside the gene matches. The CDR3 runs to 15 residues. The CDR3 region is CASSAPGGQGEPQHF. The CDR3, as DNA: TGTGCCAGCAGTGCACCAGGGGGGCAGGGCGAGCCCCAGCATTTT.

The chain is built from TRBV7-6 and TRBJ1-4; 9 bases are a match to TRBD1. This CDR3 contains 15 residues. Germline-derived CDR1 and CDR2 are SGHVS and FNYEAQ. The V gene end was trimmed by 3 bases and the J gene end by 8 bases; junction bases not matched to a gene: 7. The CDR3 DNA follows: TGTGCCAGCAGCTTGGACAGGGGCGGTAACGAAAAACTGTTTTTT. This gives the protein CASSLDRGGNEKLFF.

This clone was counted only a few times. The V and J genes are TRBV5-1 and TRBJ2-3; 11 bases are a match to TRBD2. The CDR3 spans 16 residues. J lost 1 base, V lost 4 bases, and 5 bases had no gene match. The germline V gene has CDR1 SGHRS and CDR2 YFSETQ. CDR3 DNA: TGCGCCAGCAGCCCCTTACTAGCGGGAGGCACAGATACGCAGTATTTT. Amino acids: CASSPLLAGGTDTQYF.

The chain recombines TRBV14 with TRBJ1-6; 7 bases fit TRBD1. The CDR3 has 15 residues. Per the germline V gene, CDR1 is SGHDN and CDR2 is FVKESK. The V and J ends lost 7 bases and 8 bases, in that order; junction bases with no gene match: 11. The CDR3 loop is CASNQTATGYSPLHF. CDR3 sequence (DNA): TGTGCCAGCAACCAGACAGCGACAGGGTATTCACCCCTCCACTTT.